This T cell receptor (beta chain) was captured in a study of cytomegalovirus exposure and HLA in healthy donors. After removal of 5 bases from V and 4 bases from J, the junction contained 5 bases not matched to a gene. Germline lookup yields CDR1 LNHDA and CDR2 SQIVND (reference sequence). The CDR3 runs to 14 residues. Points on this clone: Its specificity is unknown.

PCR amplification relied on 60 Vbeta primers (plus 13 Jbeta primers). TCRdb's table, derived via immunoSEQ multiplex PCR, lists solely in-frame clones and lacks some. The repertoire holds 35,000 to 55,000 clones, with roughly 77% as singletons. Points from the study as a whole: A missense variant in DCLRE1C was later tied to TCR beta V- and J-gene trimming. The dataset shows that most TCR sequences were rare, while some public TCRs occurred in many donors. With DRB1 most and HLA-C fewest, TCR association rates differed between HLA loci in a later analysis.

The clonotype comes from a man aged 25 to 40 in good health and CMV-seronegative. V usage is TRBV19 and J usage is TRBJ1-2; 9 bases agree with TRBD1. The sequenced sample consisted of PBMCs. CDR3 DNA sequence: TGTGCCAGTAGTCTCCGACAGGGGGGCTATGGCTACACCTTC. As protein: CASSLRQGGYGYTF. The full variable domain, in which reference TRBV19 and TRBJ1-2 provide the parts outside the CDR3, is DGGITQSPKYLFRKEGQNVTLSCEQNLNHDAMYWYRQDPGQGLRLIYYSQIVNDFQKGDIAEGYSVSREKKESFPLTVTSAQKNPTAFYLCASSLRQGGYGYTFGSGTRLTVV.